This T cell receptor (beta chain) derives from a study of blood T cell repertoires in COVID-19. Germline V lookup: CDR1 SEHNR, CDR2 FQNEAQ (reference sequence). CDR3 size: 15 residues. Losses at the gene ends were 5 bases for V and 3 bases for J; bases not matched to a gene: 4. Original methodology: Reference gene primer amplification gave estimated nucleated cell counts. Assay used: immunoSEQ multiplex PCR; TCRdb lists only in-frame clones, some missing. The DNA gave D and trimming, while V, J and clone size come from that table. Altogether around 100,000 clones are present, over 70% being singletons, with the ten largest covering about 1.4%.

The sequenced sample consisted of peripheral blood. V gene TRBV7-9 combines with J gene TRBJ2-3; 11 nucleotides agree with TRBD2. The TCR originated in a man aged 45-60 years with acute or convalescent COVID-19. The CDR3 sequence is CASSGSGGETDTQYF. CDR3 DNA: TGTGCCAGCAGCGGTAGCGGGGGGGAGACAGATACGCAGTATTTT.